The 17 T cell receptor beta chains below all came from one sample that was sequenced in a study of shared clonotypes between healthy human individuals. Generated by immunoSEQ multiplex PCR, the TCRdb table keeps only in-frame clones and is missing some. The table lists about 2.3 million clones, 80% to 95% of them singletons. Sequenced material: naive CD4+ T cells from PBMCs. As to subset: CD45RA+ positively selected. Receptors originate from a man younger than 35 in good health. Some clones in this sample may be carry-over from other donors' samples.

V gene TRBV6-1 combines with J gene TRBJ2-1, with TRBD1 as a possible D gene (6 bases). V dropped 11 bases and J dropped 2 bases, with 13 bases sitting between them. CDR1 and CDR2 (germline): MNHNS, SASEGT. The CDR3 loop spans 13 amino acids. CDR3: CASDRIPYNEQFF. The CDR3 DNA is TGTGCCTCTGACAGGATCCCCTACAATGAGCAGTTCTTC.

The genes are TRBV28 and TRBJ2-5; D is undetermined. The CDR3 covers 15 residues. Looked up from germline, CDR1 is MDHEN and CDR2 is SYDVKM. Trimming cost V 3 bases and J 2 bases, with 13 bases left between them. CDR3 nucleotide sequence: TGTGCCAGCAGTTTGCCCTCGGTTGCACAAGAGACCCAGTACTTC. It specifies CASSLPSVAQETQYF.

The chain joins TRBV28 to TRBJ1-3; no reliable D call. The CDR3 is made up of 16 amino acids. Trimming removed 1 base from V and 0 bases from J, with 10 bases in between. The V gene's germline CDR1 is MDHEN and CDR2 SYDVKM. CDR3 sequence reads: CASSLFKVNSGNTIYF. The CDR3 nucleotides read TGTGCCAGCAGTTTATTTAAGGTGAACTCTGGAAACACCATATATTTT.

CDR3 sequence reads: CASSDPGRPLSGNTIYF. CDR3 sequence (DNA): TGTGCCAGCAGTGACCCTGGCAGGCCCCTCTCTGGAAACACCATATATTTT. The chain has TRBV6-4 and TRBJ1-3; D uncertain. CDR1 and CDR2 (germline): MRHNA, SNTAGT. V shed 2 bases and J shed 0 bases, with 14 bases lying between them. The CDR3 runs to 17 residues.

The rearrangement joins TRBV29-1 to TRBJ1-2; no clear D gene. The CDR3 totals 10 residues. Germline CDR1 reads SQVTM; CDR2 reads ANQGSEA. Trimming stripped 4 bases from V and 6 bases from J, with 6 bases between. The CDR3 nucleotides read TGCAGCGTTGGTGAAGATGGCTACACCTTC. Translation gives CSVGEDGYTF. The variable domain in full, with the rest retrieved from reference TRBV29-1 and TRBJ1-2, is SAVISQKPSRDICQRGTSLTIQCQVDSQVTMMFWYRQQPGQSLTLIATANQGSEATYESGFVIDKFPISRPNLTFSTLTVSNMSPEDSSIYLCSVGEDGYTFGSGTRLTVV.

This rearrangement joins TRBV4-1 to TRBJ2-3; D might be TRBD2 (5 bases). Germline-derived CDR1 and CDR2 are MGHRA and YSYEKL. The CDR3 sequence is 17 residues long. Trimming removed 4 bases at V and 1 base at J, with 18 bases between. The CDR3 loop reads CASSRRPLEAGTDTQYF. CDR3 DNA: TGCGCCAGCAGCCGCCGGCCACTAGAAGCCGGCACAGATACGCAGTATTTT.

The chain has TRBV29-1 and TRBJ1-5; D gene unclear. V was cut by 4 bases and J by 4 bases, with 17 bases left in between. Germline V gene sequence: CDR1 SQVTM, CDR2 ANQGSEA. The CDR3 has 15 amino acids. The CDR3 sequence is CSVGSQSSGNQPQHF. For the CDR3, the DNA is TGCAGCGTTGGAAGTCAATCTTCCGGAAATCAGCCCCAGCATTTT.

The rearrangement links TRBV30 to TRBJ1-6; D might be TRBD1 (6 bases). This CDR3 spans 16 amino acids. Germline loops: CDR1 GTSNPN, CDR2 SVGIG (reference sequence). Trimming removed 0 bases at V and 9 bases at J, with 18 bases between. The CDR3 DNA reads as TGTGCCTGGAGTGTAGGGGGGAGTTCGAGCATTTCACCCCTCCACTTT. Encoded protein: CAWSVGGSSSISPLHF.

The chain uses TRBV27 and TRBJ1-4; 9 nucleotides agree with TRBD1. Germline loops: CDR1 MNHEY, CDR2 SMNVEV (reference sequence). The CDR3 contains 13 residues. V shed 6 bases and J 7 bases; nucleotides not matched to a gene: 3. The DNA of the CDR3 is TGTGCCAGCAGCTCGGACAGGGGTGAAAAACTGTTTTTT. Amino acid sequence: CASSSDRGEKLFF.

The chain is built from TRBV6-5 and TRBJ2-7, with 8 bases lining up with TRBD1. CDR3 length equals 15 residues. The germline V gene has CDR1 MNHEY and CDR2 SVGAGI. Unmatched junction bases numbered 11, after V lost 4 bases and J lost 6 bases. This CDR3 reads CASSSTRTGSAEQYF. The CDR3 DNA sequence: TGTGCCAGCAGTTCGACCAGGACAGGGTCGGCCGAGCAGTACTTC.

The V and J genes are TRBV6-4 and TRBJ1-3; 9 bases are a match to TRBD1. The CDR3 is made up of 17 amino acids. The J segment lost 2 bases and the V segment lost 7 bases, leaving 12 bases of the junction unmatched. Germline V lookup: CDR1 MRHNA, CDR2 SNTAGT. The CDR3 is CASNGQGNEAAGNTIYF. CDR3 in DNA: TGTGCCAGCAATGGACAGGGGAACGAGGCTGCTGGAAACACCATATATTTT.

This chain's CDR3 is CATSRTGGSQPQHF. CDR3 coding DNA: TGTGCCACTTCAAGGACAGGGGGCAGCCAGCCCCAGCATTTT. V and J are TRBV6-1 and TRBJ1-5, with 11 positions matching TRBD1. V was clipped by 10 bases and J by 7 bases; unmatched bases: 9. The CDR3 is 14 amino acids. Per germline, CDR1 MNHNS and CDR2 SASEGT.

Concerning this clone: Other DNA sequences of this sample code for an identical CDR3. This CDR3 reads CASSSAGTDTQYF. The CDR3 region has the DNA TGTGCCAGCAGCTCGGCTGGTACAGATACGCAGTATTTT. V gene TRBV7-9 combines with J gene TRBJ2-3; D unclear. Trimming took off 4 bases at V and 3 bases at J, with 8 bases between the two ends. Germline V CDR1 and CDR2: SEHNR, FQNEAQ (reference sequence). The CDR3 contains 13 residues.

J is TRBJ1-5 and V is TRBV6-5; D gene uncertain. Trimming pared 5 bases from V and 6 bases from J, leaving 14 bases between. From germline, CDR1 is MNHEY and CDR2 SVGAGI. The CDR3 length is 14 residues. The CDR3 bases are TGTGCCAGCAGTACCTCGAGTCCTGGTCAGCCCCAGCATTTT. It translates to CASSTSSPGQPQHF.

This clone was counted once. The chain links TRBV5-1 to TRBJ1-5; D gene uncertain. Germline V gene data show CDR1 as SGHRS and CDR2 as YFSETQ. The CDR3 has 13 residues. Trimming pared 1 base from V and 4 bases from J, leaving 6 bases between. In nucleotides, the CDR3 is TGCGCCAGCAGCTTGCTGCCTAATCAGCCCCAGCATTTT. This codes for CASSLLPNQPQHF.

V and J are TRBV5-5 and TRBJ2-7; perhaps TRBD2 as D (6 bases). Trimming removed 0 bases at V and 5 bases at J, with 9 bases between. This CDR3 has 13 amino acids. From germline, CDR1 is SGHKS and CDR2 YYEKEE (reference sequence). CDR3 in DNA: TGTGCCAGCAGCTTGGCGGGGGAGGACGAGCAGTACTTC. Its translation is CASSLAGEDEQYF.

The V gene is TRBV9, the J gene TRBJ2-7, with D possibly being TRBD2 (6 bases). V dropped 4 bases and J dropped 7 bases, with 18 bases sitting between them. The germline gives CDR1 SGDLS, CDR2 YYNGEE. The CDR3 consists of 14 residues. The DNA of the CDR3 is TGTGCCAGCAGCCCCCGGACTACACCTACGGAGCAGTACTTC. This gives the protein CASSPRTTPTEQYF.